This T cell receptor beta chain was found in a study of cytomegalovirus exposure and HLA in healthy donors. The study ran its PCR with 60 Vbeta and 13 Jbeta primers. This table comes from immunoSEQ multiplex PCR, and its TCRdb copy is limited to in-frame clones, with some not included. The data show 150,000 to 200,000 clones, roughly four fifths seen once. There are a few counts of this clone. The sample consisted of PBMCs. This TCR derives from a man younger than 30 in good health and CMV-seronegative.

The CDR3 here is CASSSNSGSNNEQFF. The CDR3 DNA sequence: TGTGCCAGCAGCTCTAATAGCGGTTCCAACAATGAGCAGTTCTTC. The chain is built from TRBV5-6 and TRBJ2-1, with a tentative D call TRBD2 (6 bases). Trimming stripped 3 bases from V and 5 bases from J, with 15 bases between. The length of the CDR3 is 15 residues. Germline loops: CDR1 SGHDT, CDR2 YYEEEE. Based on the CDR3 plus reference TRBV5-6 and TRBJ2-1, the full variable domain is DAGVTQSPTHLIKTRGQQVTLRCSPKSGHDTVSWYQQALGQGPQFIFQYYEEEERQRGNFPDRFSGHQFPNYSSELNVNALLLGDSALYLCASSSNSGSNNEQFFGPGTRLTVL.